These 7 T cell receptor beta chains were all obtained from the same sample, sequenced in a study of blood T cell repertoires in COVID-19. Clones were sequenced by immunoSEQ multiplex PCR, and TCRdb holds only the in-frame ones, with some missing. The sample includes approximately 67,000 clones, around 87% of them seen just once. The sample taken for sequencing was peripheral blood. Every receptor here comes from a man in his fifties with active COVID-19.

The chain employs TRBV18 and TRBJ2-1, with 9 positions matching TRBD1. Trimming at V came to 3 bases and at J to 8 bases, leaving 8 bases not matched to a gene. The CDR3 is made up of 15 amino acids. Germline V CDR1 and CDR2: KGHSH, LQKENI. CDR3 in amino acids: CASSPWDRVSDEQFF. CDR3 nucleotide sequence: TGTGCCAGCTCACCTTGGGACAGGGTGTCCGATGAGCAGTTCTTC. The whole variable domain, filled in from reference TRBV18 and TRBJ2-1, reads NAGVMQNPRHLVRRRGQEARLRCSPMKGHSHVYWYRQLPEEGLKFMVYLQKENIIDESGMPKERFSAEFPKEGPSILRIQQVVRGDSAAYFCASSPWDRVSDEQFFGPGTRLTVL.

This chain connects TRBV27 to TRBJ1-5, with D tentatively TRBD1 (6 bases). Germline loops: CDR1 MNHEY, CDR2 SMNVEV (reference sequence). The length of the CDR3 is 16 residues. Deletions cut 3 bases from V and 9 bases from J, with 21 bases between. DNA of the CDR3: TGTGCCAGCAGTTTCTCGACAGGAGAGCTATCTTTGCCCCAGCATTTT. As protein: CASSFSTGELSLPQHF.

This clone was seen only once. V is TRBV6-1 and J is TRBJ2-5; D is possibly TRBD1 (6 bases). Trimming left V 2 bases short and J 0 bases short, with 10 bases between. The CDR3 is 15 residues long. Germline V gene sequence: CDR1 MNHNS, CDR2 SASEGT. This CDR3 reads CASSETGSHQETQYF. CDR3 DNA: TGTGCCAGCAGTGAAACAGGGAGCCACCAAGAGACCCAGTACTTC.

The V and J genes are TRBV27 and TRBJ2-1; 8 bases are shared with TRBD2. The CDR3 consists of 19 residues. Germline V gene sequence: CDR1 MNHEY, CDR2 SMNVEV (reference sequence). V lost 6 bases to trimming and J lost 1 base; unmatched junction nucleotides: 17. DNA for the CDR3: TGTGCCAGCAGCCAAGACCATTCGGGGGGGCTGGTATCCTACAATGAGCAGTTCTTC. Its translation is CASSQDHSGGLVSYNEQFF.

This clone showed up just once. The chain recombines TRBV5-1 with TRBJ2-7; D is possibly TRBD2 (5 bases). Germline V gene data show CDR1 as SGHRS and CDR2 as YFSETQ. The CDR3 extends over 15 amino acids. V lost 1 base to trimming and J lost 7 bases, with 18 bases between them. CDR3 region: CASSLSSQVGLEQYF. The CDR3 DNA sequence: TGCGCCAGCAGCTTGTCGAGCCAAGTCGGACTGGAGCAGTACTTC.

This clone turned up a few times. V and J are TRBV7-9 and TRBJ1-4; TRBD1 matches at 8 bases. The CDR3 runs to 16 residues. Germline V gene sequence: CDR1 SEHNR, CDR2 FQNEAQ (reference sequence). The ends lost 5 bases at V and 8 bases at J; junction bases unmatched: 13. The CDR3 loop is CASSEYLGTGNEKLFF. CDR3 in DNA: TGTGCCAGCAGCGAATATTTGGGGACAGGTAACGAAAAACTGTTTTTT.

This clone came up once. This chain links TRBV10-3 with TRBJ2-7; D gene ambiguous. V lost 0 bases and J 5 bases, leaving 8 bases between the germline ends. Germline V gives CDR1 ENHRY, CDR2 SYGVKD. The CDR3 totals 13 residues. CDR3 coding DNA: TGTGCCATCAGTGAGTCGTCCGGTCACGAGCAGTACTTC. Amino acids: CAISESSGHEQYF.